These T cell receptor beta chains were read from a single sample in a study of shared clonotypes between healthy human individuals. Using immunoSEQ multiplex PCR, the repertoire was profiled, and TCRdb retains in-frame clones only, with some absent. Here the sample spans around 2.3 million clones, approximately 96% being singletons. Sequenced: naive CD4+ T cells sorted from blood. The receptors derive from a man aged 18-30 years in good health. CDR3s include the opening cysteine and the closing phenylalanine or tryptophan. D genes are given only for firm matches. Some rows mark clone size as missing; the rest say once, few, many or name a class of expanded clone.

CDR3aa,CDR3nt,abundance,v_gene,j_gene,d_gene,len
CASSPGGEAYEQYF,TGTGCCAGCAGCCCCGGGGGGGAAGCCTACGAGCAGTACTTC,-,TRBV9,TRBJ2-7,TRBD2,14
CASSLSSLNTEAFF,TGCGCCAGCAGCTTGAGCAGTTTGAACACTGAAGCTTTCTTT,-,TRBV5-1,TRBJ1-1,-,14
CASSYSSGYYGYTF,TGTGCCAGCAGTTACTCGAGCGGGTACTATGGCTACACCTTC,once,TRBV6-5,TRBJ1-2,-,14
CASSPDRATNEKLFF,TGTGCCAGCAGCCCCGACAGGGCAACTAATGAAAAACTGTTTTTT,-,TRBV5-4,TRBJ1-4,TRBD1,15
CASSPDRWGQYF,TGTGCCAGCAGCCCAGATCGTTGGGGGCAGTACTTC,-,TRBV11-2,TRBJ2-7,-,12
CASSLGGLGTEAFF,TGTGCCAGCAGCTTGGGGGGCCTAGGCACTGAAGCTTTCTTT,-,TRBV5-6,TRBJ1-1,-,14
CASSMQGERFAEAFF,TGTGCCAGTAGTATGCAGGGAGAGAGGTTCGCTGAAGCTTTCTTT,-,TRBV19,TRBJ1-1,-,15
CASSWTSGATGELFF,TGTGCCAGCAGCTGGACTAGCGGGGCCACCGGGGAGCTGTTTTTT,-,TRBV7-9,TRBJ2-2,TRBD2,15
CASNDRTNTGELFF,TGCGCCAGCAACGACAGAACGAACACCGGGGAGCTGTTTTTT,-,TRBV5-1,TRBJ2-2,-,14
CASSIDPGPYGYTF,TGTGCCAGTAGTATAGATCCGGGACCCTATGGCTACACCTTC,-,TRBV19,TRBJ1-2,-,14
CASSYGGRMSTDTQYF,TGTGCCAGCAGTTACGGTGGTCGGATGTCCACAGATACGCAGTATTTT,-,TRBV6-6,TRBJ2-3,-,16
CASTDQFEAFF,TGTGCCAGCACAGATCAATTTGAAGCTTTCTTT,-,TRBV28,TRBJ1-1,-,11
CASSEDRRSGEQYF,TGCGCCAGCAGTGAGGACAGGAGGTCAGGCGAGCAGTACTTC,once,TRBV10-1,TRBJ2-7,-,14
CASSESGAAKNIQYF,TGCGCCAGCAGTGAGTCCGGGGCAGCCAAAAACATTCAGTACTTC,-,TRBV10-1,TRBJ2-4,-,15
CASSLRGAGTQYF,TGTGCCAGCAGCTTAAGAGGGGCAGGGACCCAGTACTTC,-,TRBV11-2,TRBJ2-5,-,13
CASSLEAGQETQYF,TGCGCCAGCAGCTTGGAGGCTGGGCAAGAGACCCAGTACTTC,-,TRBV5-1,TRBJ2-5,-,14
CASSQDLVGWGADSYEQYF,TGCGCCAGCAGCCAAGATTTAGTAGGTTGGGGGGCGGACTCCTACGAGCAGTACTTC,-,TRBV4-3,TRBJ2-7,-,19
CASRGGGQGEKLFF,TGTGCCAGCAGGGGGGGAGGACAGGGCGAAAAACTGTTTTTT,-,TRBV28,TRBJ1-4,TRBD1,14
CAYGRDRGHEQYF,TGTGCTTATGGGCGGGACAGGGGCCACGAGCAGTACTTC,-,TRBV30,TRBJ2-7,TRBD1,13
CASSLESSYEQYF,TGTGCCAGCAGCTTAGAGTCCTCCTACGAGCAGTACTTC,-,TRBV11-3,TRBJ2-7,-,13
CASSVDPGFGYTF,TGTGCCAGCAGCGTAGACCCAGGGTTTGGCTACACCTTC,-,TRBV9,TRBJ1-2,-,13
CASKGTGKQGGYTF,TGTGCCTCCAAAGGGACAGGGAAACAAGGAGGCTACACCTTC,-,TRBV10-3,TRBJ1-2,TRBD1,14
CASSFGTAYGYTF,TGTGCCAGCAGCTTTGGGACAGCTTATGGCTACACCTTC,-,TRBV7-2,TRBJ1-2,TRBD1,13
CAWGLQGATGNTIYF,TGTGCCTGGGGGCTACAGGGGGCTACTGGAAACACCATATATTTT,-,TRBV30,TRBJ1-3,TRBD1,15
CASSEGYDSPLHF,TGTGCCAGCAGTGAGGGTTACGATTCACCCCTCCACTTT,-,TRBV6-4,TRBJ1-6,-,13
CASSFRQGSNVPDTQYF,TGCGCCAGCAGCTTTCGACAGGGTTCAAACGTACCAGATACGCAGTATTTT,-,TRBV5-1,TRBJ2-3,TRBD1,17
CASRDREVTEAFF,TGTGCCAGCAGAGACAGGGAAGTCACTGAAGCTTTCTTT,-,TRBV2,TRBJ1-1,TRBD1,13
CASSPSGISYGYTF,TGTGCCAGCAGTCCCTCGGGGATTTCCTATGGCTACACCTTC,few,TRBV27,TRBJ1-2,-,14
CASSLGASSGSNEQYF,TGTGCCAGCAGCTTGGGGGCGTCTAGCGGGAGCAATGAGCAGTACTTC,-,TRBV5-4,TRBJ2-7,TRBD2,16
CASSYLPGGYNEQFF,TGTGCCAGCAGTTACCTCCCAGGGGGTTACAATGAGCAGTTCTTC,-,TRBV6-5,TRBJ2-1,TRBD1,15
CATRFKASGYTF,TGTGCCACTAGATTTAAAGCCTCTGGCTACACCTTC,-,TRBV28,TRBJ1-2,-,12
CASGGQGALDQPQHF,TGTGCCAGTGGTGGGCAGGGGGCGTTGGATCAGCCCCAGCATTTT,once,TRBV19,TRBJ1-5,TRBD1,15
CASSRPGLAGSYEQYF,TGTGCCAGCAGTCGGCCGGGACTAGCGGGATCCTACGAGCAGTACTTC,once,TRBV11-2,TRBJ2-7,TRBD2,16
CASSSRQINEKLFF,TGTGCCAGCAGTTCCAGACAGATAAATGAAAAACTGTTTTTT,-,TRBV28,TRBJ1-4,-,14
CATSGPYNEQFF,TGTGCGACTAGCGGACCTTACAATGAGCAGTTCTTC,-,TRBV25-1,TRBJ2-1,TRBD2,12
CASSKTGALYEQYF,TGTGCCAGCAGTAAGACAGGGGCCCTCTACGAGCAGTACTTC,once,TRBV27,TRBJ2-7,TRBD1,14
CAISTGLDEKLFF,TGTGCCATCAGTACAGGGCTTGATGAAAAACTGTTTTTT,-,TRBV10-3,TRBJ1-4,-,13
CASRSGTGYGYTF,TGTGCCAGCAGATCCGGGACAGGGTATGGCTACACCTTC,-,TRBV7-9,TRBJ1-2,TRBD1,13
CASSYSYATDTQYF,TGTGCCAGCAGTTACTCGTATGCTACAGATACGCAGTATTTT,-,TRBV6-5,TRBJ2-3,-,14
CAISLTGNTGELFF,TGTGCCATCAGTTTGACAGGGAACACCGGGGAGCTGTTTTTT,-,TRBV10-3,TRBJ2-2,-,14
CATSPRGRMNTEAFF,TGTGCCACCAGCCCCCGGGGGCGGATGAACACTGAAGCTTTCTTT,once,TRBV19,TRBJ1-1,-,15
CASSSPGQGDTQYF,TGTGCCAGCAGCTCGCCGGGACAGGGCGATACGCAGTATTTT,-,TRBV7-9,TRBJ2-3,TRBD1,14
CASSQEDRARSPLHF,TGCGCCAGCAGCCAAGAGGACAGGGCGCGGTCACCCCTCCACTTT,-,TRBV4-1,TRBJ1-6,TRBD1,15
CAWSGQGVRETQYF,TGTGCCTGGAGCGGGCAGGGGGTGCGGGAGACCCAGTACTTC,-,TRBV30,TRBJ2-5,TRBD1,14
CASSLWGKIPDADTEAFF,TGTGCCAGCAGTTTATGGGGGAAGATCCCGGATGCGGACACTGAAGCTTTCTTT,-,TRBV28,TRBJ1-1,-,18
CASGTGSVAKNIQYF,TGTGCCAGCGGTACGGGCAGTGTAGCCAAAAACATTCAGTACTTC,-,TRBV28,TRBJ2-4,-,15
CASSDGGIYGYTF,TGCGCCAGCAGTGATGGGGGTATCTATGGCTACACCTTC,-,TRBV10-2,TRBJ1-2,-,13
CAWTFKVGQNPYEQYF,TGTGCCTGGACCTTTAAAGTCGGACAGAACCCCTACGAGCAGTACTTC,once,TRBV30,TRBJ2-7,-,16
CASMPHKSLGLNQKDTQYF,TGTGCCAGCATGCCCCATAAGTCTCTAGGGCTAAACCAGAAAGATACGCAGTATTTT,-,TRBV28,TRBJ2-3,-,19
CASSENRLRETQYF,TGTGCCAGCAGTGAGAACAGGTTGAGAGAGACCCAGTACTTC,-,TRBV25-1,TRBJ2-5,-,14
CAISESTGREQYF,TGTGCCATCAGTGAGTCTACGGGCCGCGAGCAGTACTTC,-,TRBV10-3,TRBJ2-7,-,13
CASSEGLADTDTQYF,TGCGCCAGCAGCGAGGGACTAGCGGACACAGATACGCAGTATTTT,-,TRBV5-1,TRBJ2-3,TRBD2,15
CASSPGASNQPQHF,TGTGCCAGCTCACCAGGGGCGAGCAATCAGCCCCAGCATTTT,-,TRBV18,TRBJ1-5,-,14
CASSYSILQETQYF,TGTGCCAGCAGTTACTCGATACTCCAAGAGACCCAGTACTTC,-,TRBV6-6,TRBJ2-5,-,14
CASRQRTGGGTDTQYF,TGTGCCAGCAGACAAAGGACAGGGGGCGGCACAGATACGCAGTATTTT,-,TRBV7-9,TRBJ2-3,TRBD1,16